This T cell receptor (beta chain) was captured in a study of blood T cell repertoires in COVID-19. Across the whole study: Italy, Spain and the United States were the sources of the convalescent and acute COVID-19 samples. Sources were T cells, B-cell-depleted T cells, or PBMCs; the material itself was cDNA or gDNA.

In the original workflow: Amplifying reference gene primers gave estimates of nucleated cell counts. The data were produced by immunoSEQ multiplex PCR, yet TCRdb's version contains in-frame clones alone and is incomplete. Clone size and the V and J calls come from that table; the DNA yielded D and trimming. Of approximately 75,000 clones listed, over 65% are singletons. The V end lost 5 bases, the J end lost 1 base, and 14 bases lay between the germline ends. CDR3 size: 16 residues. The germline gives CDR1 SEHNR, CDR2 FQNEAQ (reference sequence). The sample comprised peripheral blood. This clonotype was obtained from a human donor with acute or convalescent COVID-19. The donor label of this sample is uncertain. The rearrangement joins TRBV7-9 to TRBJ2-2, with TRBD1 as a possible D gene (5 bases). The CDR3 coding sequence is TGTGCCAGCAGCCCTCTGGGCAGGGTGAACACCGGGGAGCTGTTTTTT. Translating gives CASSPLGRVNTGELFF.